Shown below are 31 T cell receptor beta chains from a single sample sequenced in a study of shared clonotypes between healthy human individuals. Measured with immunoSEQ multiplex PCR; TCRdb has only the in-frame clones, and not every one. The sample consists of some 2,000,000 clones, 95% of them appearing once. The material sequenced was naive CD4+ T cells sorted from blood. Subset denoted: CD45RA+ positively selected. These receptors were obtained from a man between 18 and 35 years old in good health.

The chain has TRBV10-3 and TRBJ2-1; D may match TRBD1 or TRBD2 (5 bases each). CDR3 length: 16 residues. Germline V gives CDR1 ENHRY, CDR2 SYGVKD. Trimming left V 0 bases short and J 3 bases short, with 12 bases between. The CDR3 protein is CAISESGQGGYNEQFF. In nucleotides, the CDR3 is TGTGCCATCAGTGAGTCAGGACAAGGAGGCTACAATGAGCAGTTCTTC.

The chain carries TRBV10-1 and TRBJ2-5, with no clear D. Germline CDR1 WNHNN, CDR2 SYGVQD (reference sequence). Trimming took off 0 bases at V and 1 base at J, with 6 bases between the two ends. This CDR3 spans 14 amino acids. The CDR3 bases are TGCGCCAGCAGTGAGTCGCGGATCCAAGAGACCCAGTACTTC. It specifies CASSESRIQETQYF.

This chain joins TRBV30 and TRBJ2-1, with 8 bases lining up with TRBD2. Germline loops: CDR1 GTSNPN, CDR2 SVGIG (reference sequence). The CDR3 is 13 amino acids. After removal of 7 bases from V and 0 bases from J, the junction contained 2 bases not matched to a gene. Written as DNA, the CDR3 is TGTGCCTTAGCGGGGAGCTCCTACAATGAGCAGTTCTTC. The encoded protein is CALAGSSYNEQFF.

The chain uses TRBV27 and TRBJ2-7; the match to TRBD1 covers 7 bases. Trimming took 5 bases from V and 9 from J; bases not matched to a gene: 13. Germline values: CDR1 MNHEY, CDR2 SMNVEV (reference sequence). This CDR3 is 14 amino acids long. CDR3 coding DNA: TGTGCCAGCAGTCGACCGGGACAGCAGGCTGGGCAGTACTTC. It codes for CASSRPGQQAGQYF.

To note about this clone: This CDR3 is also generated by other DNA sequences in the sample. This chain uses TRBV11-3 with TRBJ2-1; D is perhaps TRBD2 (5 bases). V shed 3 bases and J shed 0 bases, with 12 bases lying between them. The germline V gene has CDR1 SGHNT and CDR2 YENEEA. CDR3 size: 16 residues. CDR3 DNA sequence: TGTGCCAGCAGCTTGGGCGGGCCTAGCTCCTACAATGAGCAGTTCTTC. Protein: CASSLGGPSSYNEQFF.

The gene calls are TRBV18 and TRBJ1-4, with D tentatively TRBD1 (5 bases). V shed 5 bases and J shed 3 bases, with 13 bases lying between them. Germline V gene sequence: CDR1 KGHSH, CDR2 LQKENI. The CDR3 runs to 15 residues. CDR3 in amino acids: CASSSRQTSNEKLFF. The CDR3 nucleotides are TGTGCCAGCTCAAGCCGACAGACTTCTAATGAAAAACTGTTTTTT.

The V gene is TRBV6-5, the J gene TRBJ2-7; TRBD2 matches at 9 bases. The germline V gene encodes CDR1 MNHEY and CDR2 SVGAGI. V shed 2 bases and J 7 bases; nucleotides not matched to a gene: 6. The CDR3 contains 14 residues. The CDR3 bases are TGTGCCAGCAGTTACGGCGGGAGGGCGGGTGAGCAGTACTTC. It is translated as CASSYGGRAGEQYF.

The chain links TRBV10-3 to TRBJ2-3; 13 bases agree with TRBD2. This CDR3 contains 16 residues. Germline CDR1 and CDR2: ENHRY and SYGVKD. V shed 4 bases and J 3 bases; nucleotides not matched to a gene: 4. CDR3 loop: CAISGWTSGSTDTQYF. The CDR3 nucleotides read TGTGCCATCAGTGGTTGGACTAGCGGGAGTACAGATACGCAGTATTTT.

The rearrangement joins TRBV7-9 to TRBJ1-3; unclear D gene. This CDR3 has 13 residues. With 5 bases removed from V and 9 bases from J, the gap between germline ends came to 14 bases. Germline lookup yields CDR1 SEHNR and CDR2 FQNEAQ (reference sequence). CDR3 region: CASSPSDAGTIYF. CDR3 nucleotides: TGTGCCAGCAGCCCGAGCGACGCGGGCACCATATATTTT.

The V gene is TRBV9, the J gene TRBJ2-1; D is uncertain. CDR1 SGDLS and CDR2 YYNGEE come from the germline V gene. The CDR3 runs 15 residues. Deletions cut 0 bases from V and 8 bases from J, with 15 bases between. Here the CDR3 reads CASSVGSSPPDEQFF. The CDR3 bases are TGTGCCAGCAGCGTAGGAAGCAGCCCGCCCGATGAGCAGTTCTTC.

The genes are TRBV6-5 and TRBJ2-1; no reliable D call. Germline CDR1 MNHEY, CDR2 SVGAGI. CDR3 length equals 15 residues. V was trimmed by 2 bases and J by 0 bases, leaving 8 bases between them. CDR3 loop: CASSYEISSYNEQFF. DNA for the CDR3: TGTGCCAGCAGTTACGAGATTAGCTCCTACAATGAGCAGTTCTTC.

V gene TRBV14 combines with J gene TRBJ2-7; TRBD1 might be the D (6 bases). Trimming left V 1 base short and J 10 bases short, with 17 bases between. The CDR3 consists of 14 residues. Looked up from germline, CDR1 is SGHDN and CDR2 is FVKESK. The CDR3 bases are TGTGCCAGCAGCCAAGTGGGGGCCCACCCCGGCCAGTACTTC. This encodes CASSQVGAHPGQYF.

Concerning this clone itself: Other DNA sequences within the sample encode an identical CDR3. The J gene is TRBJ1-5, the V gene TRBV5-1, with 8 bases that match TRBD1. V shed 0 bases, J shed 2 bases, and the junction held 1 base outside the gene matches. This CDR3 is built from 15 residues. Per the germline V gene, CDR1 is SGHRS and CDR2 is YFSETQ. The CDR3 region is CASSLAGGGNQPQHF. DNA of the CDR3: TGCGCCAGCAGCTTGGCAGGGGGCGGCAATCAGCCCCAGCATTTT.

To note about this clone: Other DNA sequences from this sample encode an identical CDR3 as well. The CDR3, as DNA: TGTGCCAGCAGCTTAGACACCAGCTATGGCTACACCTTC. It yields the protein CASSLDTSYGYTF. The V call is TRBV7-9, the J call TRBJ1-2; the D is unclear. Trimming pared 1 base from V and 4 bases from J, leaving 7 bases between. Germline lookup yields CDR1 SEHNR and CDR2 FQNEAQ (reference sequence). There are 13 residues in the CDR3. The full variable domain, completed using reference TRBV7-9 and TRBJ1-2, is DTGVSQNPRHKITKRGQNVTFRCDPISEHNRLYWYRQTLGQGPEFLTYFQNEAQLEKSRLLSDRFSAERPKGSFSTLEIQRTEQGDSAMYLCASSLDTSYGYTFGSGTRLTVV.

The V and J genes are TRBV10-3 and TRBJ2-3; 8 bases fit TRBD2. CDR1 is ENHRY, CDR2 SYGVKD, per germline. The CDR3 loop spans 13 amino acids. V shed 11 bases, J shed 5 bases, and the junction held 9 bases outside the gene matches. The CDR3 loop reads CASRPGGVDTQYF. The CDR3, as DNA: TGTGCCTCACGGCCGGGGGGGGTAGATACGCAGTATTTT.

This clone has only a few counts. Other DNA variants within this sample encode the same CDR3. The chain recombines TRBV6-5 with TRBJ2-5; D not resolved. CDR3 length equals 11 residues. Germline CDR1 is MNHEY and CDR2 is SVGAGI. The V gene lost 0 bases and the J gene lost 5 bases, with 1 base spanning the gap. CDR3 amino acids: CASSYSETQYF. CDR3 coding DNA: TGTGCCAGCAGTTACTCCGAGACCCAGTACTTC.

The chain joins TRBV18 to TRBJ2-6; 11 bases are shared with TRBD2. This CDR3 region has 18 residues. Per germline, CDR1 KGHSH and CDR2 LQKENI. Unmatched junction bases numbered 8, after V lost 0 bases and J lost 7 bases. This chain's CDR3 is CASSPPKKGLAVANVLTF. The CDR3 nucleotides are TGTGCCAGCTCACCACCTAAAAAGGGACTAGCGGTAGCCAACGTCCTGACTTTC. Supplemented by reference TRBV18 and TRBJ2-6, the full variable domain reads NAGVMQNPRHLVRRRGQEARLRCSPMKGHSHVYWYRQLPEEGLKFMVYLQKENIIDESGMPKERFSAEFPKEGPSILRIQQVVRGDSAAYFCASSPPKKGLAVANVLTFGAGSRLTVL.

This clone has a single count. The chain joins TRBV6-5 to TRBJ1-6; D is perhaps TRBD1 (6 bases). Germline CDR1 MNHEY, CDR2 SVGAGI. V shed 5 bases and J shed 7 bases, with 15 bases lying between them. The CDR3 totals 15 residues. For the CDR3, the DNA is TGTGCCAGCAGTCCGGAGGTGGGGGCGAATTCACCCCTCCACTTT. This encodes CASSPEVGANSPLHF.

This chain connects TRBV10-3 to TRBJ1-4; TRBD1 matches at 7 bases. This CDR3 is built from 15 residues. With V trimmed by 0 bases and J by 7 bases, 5 bases remained unmatched. Per the germline V gene, CDR1 is ENHRY and CDR2 is SYGVKD. The CDR3 DNA sequence: TGTGCCATCAGTGAGTCGATTAGACAGGGTGAAAAACTGTTTTTT. It codes for CAISESIRQGEKLFF.

As concerns this clone: Mismatch with germline at one junction end may stem from a read error. The chain employs TRBV11-2 and TRBJ2-1; 7 nucleotides match TRBD1. Per germline, CDR1 SGHAT and CDR2 FQNNGV. This CDR3 region has 15 residues. CDR3 sequence reads: CASSLGDRAYNEQLF. In DNA form, the CDR3 reads TGTGCCAGCAGCTTAGGTGACAGGGCCTACAATGAGCAGCTCTTC. Using reference TRBV11-2 and TRBJ2-1 for the parts outside the CDR3, the full variable domain is EAGVAQSPRYKIIEKRQSVAFWCNPISGHATLYWYQQILGQGPKLLIQFQNNGVVDDSQLPKDRFSAERLKGVDSTLKIQPAKLEDSAVYLCASSLGDRAYNEQLFGPGTRLTVL.

The chain combines TRBV5-4 with TRBJ2-5; possibly TRBD1 for D (7 bases). Germline values: CDR1 SGHNT, CDR2 YYREEE (reference sequence). This CDR3 region has 17 residues. Trimming cost V 0 bases and J 4 bases, with 19 bases left between them. CDR3 residues: CASSLVGGQRVAETQYF. The DNA for the CDR3 is TGTGCCAGCAGCTTGGTGGGGGGACAGCGGGTCGCAGAGACCCAGTACTTC.

The chain has TRBV7-2 and TRBJ2-7; 9 bases line up with TRBD1. This CDR3 has 18 amino acids. V shed 7 bases, J shed 0 bases, and the junction held 16 bases outside the gene matches. CDR1 SGHTA and CDR2 FQGNSA come from the germline V gene. The CDR3 DNA sequence: TGTGCCAGCACCCTGGGACAGGGAAGGTTTATCAGCTCCTACGAGCAGTACTTC. Translation gives CASTLGQGRFISSYEQYF.

The V call is TRBV5-4, the J call TRBJ1-1; TRBD1 matches 7 bases. CDR1 SGHNT and CDR2 YYREEE come from the germline V gene (reference sequence). CDR3 size: 14 residues. Trimming cost V 4 bases and J 5 bases; bases outside gene matches: 8. DNA for the CDR3: TGTGCCAGCAGCACTACAGGGGCGGGAACTGAAGCTTTCTTT. Translation: CASSTTGAGTEAFF. Filled out from reference TRBV5-4 and TRBJ1-1, the complete variable domain reads ETGVTQSPTHLIKTRGQQVTLRCSSQSGHNTVSWYQQALGQGPQFIFQYYREEENGRGNFPPRFSGLQFPNYSSELNVNALELDDSALYLCASSTTGAGTEAFFGQGTRLTVV.

The rearrangement joins TRBV6-6 to TRBJ2-1; D is possibly TRBD1 (6 bases). V lost 2 bases and J 4 bases, leaving 12 bases between the germline ends. The CDR3 is 15 residues long. The V gene's germline CDR1 is MNHNY and CDR2 SVGAGI (reference sequence). The CDR3 DNA follows: TGTGCCAGCAGTTACGTACAGGGCGCGTACAATGAGCAGTTCTTC. Amino acids: CASSYVQGAYNEQFF.

In nucleotides, the CDR3 is TGTGCCAGACCAAATCTAGCGGGGGGGCCAGAGACCCAGTACTTC. It specifies CARPNLAGGPETQYF. The rearrangement links TRBV19 to TRBJ2-5, with 12 bases aligning to TRBD2. The V segment lost 9 bases and the J segment 4 bases; nucleotides outside the gene matches: 9. Germline V gene lookup returns CDR1 LNHDA and CDR2 SQIVND (reference sequence). The CDR3 runs 15 residues.

The chain combines TRBV30 with TRBJ1-1, with D perhaps matching TRBD1 (5 bases). The CDR3 sequence is 13 residues long. The V gene's germline CDR1 is GTSNPN and CDR2 SVGIG (reference sequence). The germline V and J ends were trimmed by 0 bases and 10 bases, with 15 bases remaining between them. In DNA form, the CDR3 reads TGTGCCTGGAGTGTACAGCTCAACGGGGCAGCTTTCTTT. Protein sequence: CAWSVQLNGAAFF.

The gene calls are TRBV2 and TRBJ2-2; 7 nucleotides match TRBD2. There are 16 residues in the CDR3. Germline CDR1 SNHLY, CDR2 FYNNEI. With 7 bases clipped from V and 4 bases from J, the junction kept 12 bases outside the gene matches. CDR3 DNA sequence: TGTGCCAGCAAAGCTCCTGGCGGGAGTGGCACCGGGGAGCTGTTTTTT. Amino acid sequence: CASKAPGGSGTGELFF.

This clone occurred once. The V gene is TRBV11-1, the J gene TRBJ2-7, with TRBD2 matching over 9 bases. The CDR3 loop spans 16 amino acids. V trimming: 5 bases; J trimming: 3 bases; junction bases outside the gene matches: 11. Germline V gives CDR1 SGHAT, CDR2 FQDESV (reference sequence). Here the CDR3 reads CASSPRLAATIYEQYF. The CDR3 DNA reads TGTGCCAGCAGCCCCCGACTAGCGGCGACGATCTACGAGCAGTACTTC.

A single count supports this clone. The J gene is TRBJ2-7, the V gene TRBV7-5; the table's D gene call, TRBD2, was not cross checked with the DNA. TRBV7-5 is a pseudogene locus. The CDR3 loop spans 16 amino acids. The CDR3 sequence: CARSSQTGEGGHEQYF. The CDR3 nucleotides are TGTGCCAGAAGTTCCCAAACCGGGGAGGGAGGCCACGAGCAGTACTTC.

V and J are TRBV4-1 and TRBJ1-6; D remains ambiguous. Trimming cost V 1 base and J 7 bases, with 17 bases left between them. The CDR3 length is 17 residues. From germline, CDR1 is MGHRA and CDR2 YSYEKL. This CDR3 reads CASSQAESGSKNSPLHF. CDR3 DNA sequence: TGCGCCAGCAGCCAAGCGGAAAGTGGCAGTAAAAATTCACCCCTCCACTTT.

The rearrangement joins TRBV28 to TRBJ2-7; D remains unclear. V was trimmed by 5 bases and J by 0 bases, leaving 14 bases between them. Germline CDR1 and CDR2: MDHEN and SYDVKM. The CDR3 totals 15 residues. The DNA of the CDR3 is TGTGCCAGCAGTGGGCTGGGTGCTAGCTCCTACGAGCAGTACTTC. This sequence encodes CASSGLGASSYEQYF.